This T cell receptor beta chain was identified during a study of blood T cell repertoires in COVID-19. Across the study: From the United States, Italy and Spain came samples of acute and convalescent COVID-19. Nucleic acid was either cDNA or gDNA, and it came from T cells, B-cell-depleted T cells, or PBMCs.

Authors' analysis steps: The authors estimated nucleated cell counts from reference gene primer amplification. Generated by immunoSEQ multiplex PCR, the TCRdb table keeps only in-frame clones and is missing some. The V and J calls and the clone size are those of that table, but D and trimming were determined from the DNA. This sample has around 200,000 clones, with about 88% found just once. The sequenced material came from peripheral blood. The clonotype was recovered from a woman of 80 years or more in a cohort sampled during active or convalescent COVID-19.

CDR3 loop: CASSVEPLNTEAFF. As DNA, the CDR3 is TGTGCCAGCAGCGTAGAACCACTTAACACTGAAGCTTTCTTT. The chain joins TRBV9 to TRBJ1-1; D is ambiguous. The CDR3 is 14 residues long. Germline CDR1 reads SGDLS; CDR2 reads YYNGEE. V lost 0 bases, J lost 2 bases, and 8 bases lay in between. Based on the CDR3 plus reference TRBV9 and TRBJ1-1, the full variable domain is DSGVTQTPKHLITATGQRVTLRCSPRSGDLSVYWYQQSLDQGLQFLIQYYNGEERAKGNILERFSAQQFPDLHSELNLSSLELGDSALYFCASSVEPLNTEAFFGQGTRLTVV.